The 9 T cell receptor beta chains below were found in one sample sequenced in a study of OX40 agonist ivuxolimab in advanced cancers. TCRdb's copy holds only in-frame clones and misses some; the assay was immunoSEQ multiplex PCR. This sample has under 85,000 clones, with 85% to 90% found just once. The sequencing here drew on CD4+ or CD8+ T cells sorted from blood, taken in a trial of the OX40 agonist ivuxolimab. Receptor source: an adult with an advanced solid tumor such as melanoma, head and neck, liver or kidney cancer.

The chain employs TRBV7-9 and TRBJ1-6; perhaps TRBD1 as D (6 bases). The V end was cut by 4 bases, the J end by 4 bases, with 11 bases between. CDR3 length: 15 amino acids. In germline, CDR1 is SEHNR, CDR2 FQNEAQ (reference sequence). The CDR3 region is CASSSGQFYNSPLHF. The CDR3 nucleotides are TGTGCCAGCAGCTCAGGACAGTTTTATAATTCACCCCTCCACTTT. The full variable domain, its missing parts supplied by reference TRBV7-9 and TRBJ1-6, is DTGVSQNPRHKITKRGQNVTFRCDPISEHNRLYWYRQTLGQGPEFLTYFQNEAQLEKSRLLSDRFSAERPKGSFSTLEIQRTEQGDSAMYLCASSSGQFYNSPLHFGNGTRLTVT.

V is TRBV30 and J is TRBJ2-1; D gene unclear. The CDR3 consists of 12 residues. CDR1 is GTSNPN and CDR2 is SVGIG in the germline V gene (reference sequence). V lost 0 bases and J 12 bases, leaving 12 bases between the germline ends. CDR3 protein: CAWSVLDLAQFF. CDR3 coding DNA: TGTGCCTGGAGTGTACTTGATCTGGCGCAGTTCTTC.

The CDR3 loop is CASGQGSKNIQYF. CDR3 nucleotide sequence: TGTGCCAGCGGACAGGGGTCCAAAAACATTCAGTACTTC. The rearrangement joins TRBV28 to TRBJ2-4; 9 nucleotides match TRBD1. The CDR3 is 13 residues long. J gave up 2 bases and V 8 bases, and 1 base lay outside the gene matches. Germline loops: CDR1 MDHEN, CDR2 SYDVKM.

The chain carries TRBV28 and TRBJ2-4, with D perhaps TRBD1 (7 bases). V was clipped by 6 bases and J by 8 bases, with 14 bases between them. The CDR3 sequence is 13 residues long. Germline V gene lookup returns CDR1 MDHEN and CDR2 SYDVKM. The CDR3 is CASSQGGRDIQYF. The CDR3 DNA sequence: TGTGCCAGCAGCCAGGGGGGTCGGGACATTCAGTACTTC.

CDR3 in amino acids: CASSLGGRDEQFF. Here the CDR3 DNA reads TGTGCCAGCAGCTTAGGGGGGAGGGATGAGCAGTTCTTC. The J gene is TRBJ2-1, the V gene TRBV11-3, with TRBD2 matching over 7 bases. The CDR3 covers 13 residues. V was pared by 1 base and J by 8 bases, with 2 bases of the junction left unmatched. CDR1 is SGHNT and CDR2 is YENEEA in the germline V gene.

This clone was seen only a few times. The CDR3 loop is CASSSGTGDEKLFF. The CDR3 bases are TGTGCCAGTAGTTCTGGGACAGGGGATGAAAAACTGTTTTTT. The V gene is TRBV19, the J gene TRBJ1-4; 10 nucleotides line up with TRBD1. The germline V gene has CDR1 LNHDA and CDR2 SQIVND (reference sequence). The CDR3 length is 14 residues. J gave up 6 bases and V 5 bases, and 3 bases lay outside the gene matches. The whole variable domain, filled in from reference TRBV19 and TRBJ1-4, reads DGGITQSPKYLFRKEGQNVTLSCEQNLNHDAMYWYRQDPGQGLRLIYYSQIVNDFQKGDIAEGYSVSREKKESFPLTVTSAQKNPTAFYLCASSSGTGDEKLFFGSGTQLSVL.

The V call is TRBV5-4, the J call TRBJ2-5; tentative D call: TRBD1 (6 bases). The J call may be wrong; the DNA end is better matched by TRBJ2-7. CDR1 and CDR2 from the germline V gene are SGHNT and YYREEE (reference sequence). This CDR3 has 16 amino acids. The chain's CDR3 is CASSHPGTRSSYEQYF. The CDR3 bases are TGTGCCAGCAGCCACCCCGGGACACGTAGCTCCTACGAGCAGTACTTC.

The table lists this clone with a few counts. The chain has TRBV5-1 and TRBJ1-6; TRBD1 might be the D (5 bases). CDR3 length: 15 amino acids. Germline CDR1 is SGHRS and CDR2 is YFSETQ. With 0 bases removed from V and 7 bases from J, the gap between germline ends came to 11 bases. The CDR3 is CASSLAEGLNSPLHF. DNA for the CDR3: TGCGCCAGCAGCTTGGCCGAGGGGCTCAATTCACCCCTCCACTTT.

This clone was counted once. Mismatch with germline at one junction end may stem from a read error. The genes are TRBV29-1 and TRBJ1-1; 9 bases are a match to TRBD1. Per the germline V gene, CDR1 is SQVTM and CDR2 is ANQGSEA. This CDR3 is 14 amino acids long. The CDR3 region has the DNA TGCAGCGCTGAAGGCGACAGGGGGGACACTGAAGCTTTCTTT. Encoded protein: CSAEGDRGDTEAFF.